The 16 T cell receptor beta chains reported below all come from one sample, sequenced in a study of T cells of healthy individuals. MiXCR was run by TCRdb on the 5' RACE reads, yielding one entry per CDR3 protein. The table has over 95,000 distinct CDR3 sequences, around 17% seen once. The receptors stem from a human donor in good health.

There are a few counts of this clonotype. This chain connects TRBV7-9 to TRBJ2-5; no clear D. CDR3 size: 15 residues. V was shortened by 0 bases and J by 5 bases, with 13 bases between the two germline ends. Germline V gives CDR1 SEHNR, CDR2 FQNEAQ (reference sequence). The DNA for the CDR3 is TGTGCCAGCAGCTTAGCTGAGCCCCGAGCGGAGACCCAGTACTTC. It is translated as CASSLAEPRAETQYF.

A few counts support this clonotype. The chain joins TRBV27 to TRBJ2-7, with TRBD2 as a possible D gene (7 bases). The V gene's germline CDR1 is MNHEY and CDR2 SMNVEV (reference sequence). Trimming took off 0 bases at V and 3 bases at J, with 15 bases between the two ends. CDR3 length: 16 residues. As DNA, the CDR3 is TGTGCCAGCAGTTTATCGCTAGGGGGGGTTCTCTACGAGCAGTACTTC. Translating it yields CASSLSLGGVLYEQYF.

The chain has TRBV4-3 and TRBJ2-1, with 7 bases lining up with TRBD1. J lost 2 bases, V lost 3 bases, and 4 bases had no gene match. Germline assignment: CDR1 LGHNA and CDR2 YSLEER. The CDR3 runs 15 residues. The CDR3 DNA is TGCGCCAGCAGCCAGGTGGACAGGACCTACAATGAGCAGTTCTTC. Protein product: CASSQVDRTYNEQFF.

The V gene is TRBV4-1, the J gene TRBJ1-1; D not resolved. From germline, CDR1 is MGHRA and CDR2 YSYEKL. With 1 base removed from V and 1 base from J, the gap between germline ends came to 10 bases. The CDR3 contains 15 residues. The chain's CDR3 is CASSQVGRRNTEAFF. In DNA form, the CDR3 reads TGCGCCAGCAGCCAAGTAGGGCGGAGGAACACTGAAGCTTTCTTT.

The chain has TRBV7-3 and TRBJ1-1; TRBD1 aligns across 11 bases. V lost 5 bases to trimming and J lost 3 bases; unmatched junction nucleotides: 2. CDR1 is SGHTA, CDR2 FQGTGA, per germline. The CDR3 extends over 14 amino acids. The CDR3 DNA reads as TGTGCCAGCAGCCGGGACAGGGGGGACACTGAAGCTTTCTTT. Translated, it gives CASSRDRGDTEAFF.

This clonotype has just a few counts. The chain uses TRBV20-1 and TRBJ2-5, with 16 bases aligning to TRBD2. V was pared by 2 bases and J by 3 bases, with 3 bases of the junction left unmatched. CDR3 length: 16 residues. In germline, CDR1 is DFQATT, CDR2 SNEGSKA (reference sequence). The CDR3 DNA sequence: TGCAGTGCTAGATTTGGGACTAGCGGGGGGGAAGAGACCCAGTACTTC. Translation: CSARFGTSGGEETQYF.

V and J are TRBV5-4 and TRBJ2-5; tentative D call: TRBD2 (5 bases). The CDR3 length is 13 residues. With 7 bases removed from V and 0 bases from J, the gap between germline ends came to 10 bases. CDR1 SGHNT and CDR2 YYREEE come from the germline V gene (reference sequence). CDR3 sequence: CASRTGYQETQYF. The CDR3 nucleotides read TGTGCCAGCCGGACTGGGTACCAAGAGACCCAGTACTTC.

This clonotype was picked up a small number of times. J is TRBJ2-3 and V is TRBV7-9; possibly TRBD1 for D (6 bases). CDR3 length equals 17 residues. V lost 5 bases, J lost 2 bases, and 20 bases lay in between. Germline-derived CDR1 and CDR2 are SEHNR and FQNEAQ (reference sequence). As DNA, the CDR3 is TGTGCCAGCAGCCCTTCGTTTTGGACAGCAGTCACAGATACGCAGTATTTT. Its protein product is CASSPSFWTAVTDTQYF.

This clonotype showed up many times. The rearrangement links TRBV20-1 to TRBJ2-7; TRBD2 is a possible D gene (6 bases). Germline CDR1 DFQATT, CDR2 SNEGSKA (reference sequence). The CDR3 consists of 15 residues. Trimming cost V 0 bases and J 3 bases, with 15 bases left between them. The CDR3 spells CSARDRARDFYEQYF. The CDR3 bases are TGCAGTGCTAGAGATCGGGCTAGGGACTTCTACGAGCAGTACTTC.

The V call is TRBV7-8, the J call TRBJ1-6; D unresolved. CDR3 length: 17 residues. Germline values: CDR1 SGHVS, CDR2 FQNEAQ. V lost 4 bases and J lost 0, with 13 bases in between. The CDR3 protein is CASSSATSSSYNSPLHF. In DNA, the CDR3 is TGTGCCAGCAGCTCGGCGACATCCAGCTCCTATAATTCACCCCTCCACTTT.

The chain uses TRBV6-2 or TRBV6-3 and TRBJ2-2; 10 bases align to TRBD1. The trim removed 10 bases at V and 6 bases at J, leaving 5 bases unmatched. Germline loops: CDR1 MNHEY, CDR2 SVGEGT. The CDR3 length is 13 residues. DNA for the CDR3: TGTGCCACCGGGACAGGGGTCGCCGGGGAGCTGTTTTTT. The encoded protein is CATGTGVAGELFF.

The chain uses TRBV10-3 and TRBJ1-5, with 8 bases identical to TRBD1. Germline-derived CDR1 and CDR2 are ENHRY and SYGVKD. After removal of 3 bases from V and 5 bases from J, the junction contained 6 bases not matched to a gene. CDR3 length: 15 amino acids. This chain's CDR3 is CAISERDRPHQPQHF. The CDR3 bases are TGTGCCATCAGTGAACGGGACAGGCCTCATCAGCCCCAGCATTTT.

The sample holds a few counts of this clonotype. The chain is built from TRBV6-2 or TRBV6-3 and TRBJ2-1, with 11 nucleotides matching TRBD2. Trimming took 4 bases from V and 3 from J; bases not matched to a gene: 5. From germline, CDR1 is MNHEY and CDR2 SVGEGT. The CDR3 is made up of 16 amino acids. The CDR3 DNA reads as TGTGCCAGCAGTTCTTTCGGGACTAGCGGCTACAATGAGCAGTTCTTC. Translation: CASSSFGTSGYNEQFF.

This clonotype was counted many times. The V and J genes are TRBV4-3 and TRBJ2-3; 11 nucleotides match TRBD2. V trimming: 4 bases; J trimming: 2 bases; junction bases outside the gene matches: 8. There are 17 residues in the CDR3. CDR1 and CDR2 (germline): LGHNA, YSLEER. DNA for the CDR3: TGCGCCAGCAGCCTTGGAACTAGCGGGGGCTCCACAGATACGCAGTATTTT. Amino acids: CASSLGTSGGSTDTQYF.

This clonotype was counted many times. This chain connects TRBV20-1 to TRBJ2-1; 12 bases agree with TRBD2. Trimming cost V 1 base and J 8 bases; bases outside gene matches: 6. The CDR3 has 15 residues. The germline V gene encodes CDR1 DFQATT and CDR2 SNEGSKA (reference sequence). The CDR3 sequence: CSARALAGGSYEQFF. For the CDR3, the DNA is TGCAGTGCTAGAGCCCTAGCGGGAGGGAGCTATGAGCAGTTCTTC.

This clonotype was counted at least ten times. CDR3 sequence (DNA): TGTGCCAGCAGTTTATCCCCATCCCCAGGGTACGAGCAGTACTTC. Translating gives CASSLSPSPGYEQYF. V and J are TRBV27 and TRBJ2-7, with D perhaps TRBD1 (5 bases). Looked up from germline, CDR1 is MNHEY and CDR2 is SMNVEV (reference sequence). Trimming took 0 bases from V and 4 from J, leaving 13 bases between them. The CDR3 length is 15 residues.